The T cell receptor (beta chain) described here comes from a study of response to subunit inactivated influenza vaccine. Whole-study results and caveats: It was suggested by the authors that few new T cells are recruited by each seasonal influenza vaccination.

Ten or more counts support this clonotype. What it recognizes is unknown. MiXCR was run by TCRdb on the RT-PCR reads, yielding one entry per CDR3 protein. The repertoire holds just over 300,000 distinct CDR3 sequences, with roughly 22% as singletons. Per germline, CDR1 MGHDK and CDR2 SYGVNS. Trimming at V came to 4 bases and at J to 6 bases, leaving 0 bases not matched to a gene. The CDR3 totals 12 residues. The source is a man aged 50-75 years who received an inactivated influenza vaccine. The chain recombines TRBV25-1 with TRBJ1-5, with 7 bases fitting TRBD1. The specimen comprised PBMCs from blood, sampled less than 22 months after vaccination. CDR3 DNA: TGTGCCAGCAGTGCAGGGGGTCAGCCCCAGCATTTT. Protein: CASSAGGQPQHF.